This record looks at one T cell receptor beta chain sequence and its context. Amplified regions were TCR beta CDR3 sequences from RNA transcripts. HTBI primers were the set used in a first-round RT-PCR of the TCR CDR3. Each CDR3 protein is one row after TCRdb ran MiXCR on the multiplex PCR reads. The sample has hundreds of thousands of distinct CDR3 sequences, 15% to 20% seen once. This specimen comes from a study of T cells in Graves' hyperthyroidism and ophthalmopathy. This CDR3 comprises 15 residues. The germline CDR1 and CDR2 sequences are SEHNR and FQNEAQ (reference sequence). Germline trimming cut 4 bases from V and 3 bases from J; bases unmatched to any gene: 9.

The sample consisted of blood. This TCR derives from a woman aged 60 to 75 with Graves' ophthalmopathy. The gene calls are TRBV7-9 and TRBJ2-7; 7 bases agree with TRBD1. CDR3 loop: CASSSPTGPLYEQYF. In nucleotides, the CDR3 is TGTGCCAGCAGCTCCCCGACAGGGCCACTCTACGAGCAGTACTTC.